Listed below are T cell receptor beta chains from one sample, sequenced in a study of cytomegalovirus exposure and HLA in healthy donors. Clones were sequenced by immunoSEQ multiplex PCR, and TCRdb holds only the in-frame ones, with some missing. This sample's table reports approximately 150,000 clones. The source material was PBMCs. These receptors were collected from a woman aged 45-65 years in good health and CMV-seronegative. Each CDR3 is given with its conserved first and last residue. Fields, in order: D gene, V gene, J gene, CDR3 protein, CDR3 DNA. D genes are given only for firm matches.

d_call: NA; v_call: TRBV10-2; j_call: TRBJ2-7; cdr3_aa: CASSLQGGYSYEQYF; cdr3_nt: TGCGCCAGCAGTCTCCAGGGAGGATACTCCTACGAGCAGTACTTC
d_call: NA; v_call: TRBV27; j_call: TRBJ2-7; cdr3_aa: CASSSAGVSSYEQYF; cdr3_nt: TGTGCCAGCAGTTCAGCCGGGGTCTCCTCCTACGAGCAGTACTTC
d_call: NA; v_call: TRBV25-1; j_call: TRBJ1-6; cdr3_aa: CASSRTQVPSPLHF; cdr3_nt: TGTGCCAGCAGTAGAACACAGGTTCCTTCACCCCTCCACTTT
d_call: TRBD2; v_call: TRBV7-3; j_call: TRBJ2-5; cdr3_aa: CASSPLAGGGQETQYF; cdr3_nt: TGTGCCAGCAGCCCACTAGCGGGGGGGGGCCAAGAGACCCAGTACTTC
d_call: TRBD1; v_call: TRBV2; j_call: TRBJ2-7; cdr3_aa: CASGQGAYEQYF; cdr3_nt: TGTGCCAGTGGACAGGGGGCCTACGAGCAGTACTTC
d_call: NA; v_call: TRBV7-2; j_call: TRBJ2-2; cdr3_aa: CASSLVRTGELFF; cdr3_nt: TGTGCCAGCAGCTTAGTCCGCACCGGGGAGCTGTTTTTT
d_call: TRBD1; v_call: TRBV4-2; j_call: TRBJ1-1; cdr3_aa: CASSQEWEQGVSEAFF; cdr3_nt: TGTGCCAGCAGCCAAGAGTGGGAACAGGGGGTCTCTGAAGCTTTCTTT
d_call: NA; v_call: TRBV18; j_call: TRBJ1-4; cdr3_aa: CASSQGKATNEKLFF; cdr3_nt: TGTGCCAGCTCACAGGGGAAAGCAACTAATGAAAAACTGTTTTTT
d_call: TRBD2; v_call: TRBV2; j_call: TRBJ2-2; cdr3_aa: CASSTQLAGATGELFF; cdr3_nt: TGTGCCAGCAGTACCCAGCTAGCGGGGGCGACCGGGGAGCTGTTTTTT
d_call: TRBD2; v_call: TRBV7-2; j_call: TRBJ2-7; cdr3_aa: CASRLAGEPYEQYF; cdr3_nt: TGTGCCAGCAGACTAGCGGGCGAACCCTACGAGCAGTACTTC
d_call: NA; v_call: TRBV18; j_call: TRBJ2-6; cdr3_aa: CASSPSLSSGANVLTF; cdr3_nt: TGTGCCAGCTCACCAAGTTTGAGCTCTGGGGCCAACGTCCTGACTTTC
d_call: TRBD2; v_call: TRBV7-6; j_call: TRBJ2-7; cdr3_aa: CASSLGSGRYLSYEQYF; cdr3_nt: TGTGCCAGCAGCTTAGGGAGCGGGAGGTACCTCTCCTACGAGCAGTACTTC
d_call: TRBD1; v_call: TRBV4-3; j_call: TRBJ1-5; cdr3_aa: CASSQRKGTGSSNQPQHF; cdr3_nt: TGCGCCAGCAGCCAACGAAAGGGGACAGGGAGCTCCAATCAGCCCCAGCATTTT
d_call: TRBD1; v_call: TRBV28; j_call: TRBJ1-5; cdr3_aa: CASSSGQGIDNNQPQHF; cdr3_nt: TGTGCCAGCAGTTCGGGACAGGGGATAGATAACAATCAGCCCCAGCATTTT
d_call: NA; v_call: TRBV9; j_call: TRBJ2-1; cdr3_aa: CASSSPSGQGYEQFF; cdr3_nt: TGTGCCAGCAGCTCCCCAAGTGGCCAGGGCTATGAGCAGTTCTTC
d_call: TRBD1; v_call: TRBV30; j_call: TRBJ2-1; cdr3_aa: CAWRRTGVGNEQFF; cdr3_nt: TGTGCCTGGCGAAGGACAGGGGTAGGCAATGAGCAGTTCTTC